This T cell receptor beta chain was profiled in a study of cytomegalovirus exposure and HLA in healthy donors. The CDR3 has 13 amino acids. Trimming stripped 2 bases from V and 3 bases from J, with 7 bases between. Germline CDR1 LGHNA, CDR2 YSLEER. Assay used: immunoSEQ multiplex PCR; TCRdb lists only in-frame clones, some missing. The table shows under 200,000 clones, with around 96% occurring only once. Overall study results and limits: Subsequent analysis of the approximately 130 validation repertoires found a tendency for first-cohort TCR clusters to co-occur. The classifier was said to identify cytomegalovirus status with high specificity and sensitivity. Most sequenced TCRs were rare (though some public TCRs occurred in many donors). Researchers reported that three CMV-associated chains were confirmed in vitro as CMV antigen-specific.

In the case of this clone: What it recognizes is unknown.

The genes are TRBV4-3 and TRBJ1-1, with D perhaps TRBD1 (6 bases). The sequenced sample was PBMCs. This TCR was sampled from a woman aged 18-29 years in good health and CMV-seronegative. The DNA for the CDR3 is TGCGCCAGCAGCCAAACAGGGTACACTGAAGCTTTCTTT. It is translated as CASSQTGYTEAFF.